The 21 T cell receptor beta chains below come from one sample, sequenced in a study of a mutant IDH1 vaccine in newly diagnosed glioma. These receptors lack a known antigen. This sample's time point: week 5, during vaccination. Alongside topical imiquimod, each dose of vaccine comprised 300 ug of mutant IDH1 20-mer peptide. The protocol was immunoSEQ multiplex PCR, while the TCRdb copy is restricted to in-frame clones and leaves out a portion. The sample lists 70,000 to 90,000 clones; 91% were seen once. The sequences come from PBMCs, collected from a glioma patient whose treatment included an IDH1 peptide vaccine. These receptors were obtained from a woman between 45 and 65 years old with glioma.

The J gene is TRBJ2-1, the V gene TRBV7-8; TRBD2 matches 7 bases. This CDR3 spans 16 amino acids. The germline V gene encodes CDR1 SGHVS and CDR2 FQNEAQ. The J segment lost 3 bases and the V segment lost 1 base, leaving 6 bases of the junction unmatched. The CDR3 reads CASSLEGVAGYNEQFF. CDR3 nucleotide sequence: TGTGCCAGCAGCTTAGAGGGCGTAGCGGGCTACAATGAGCAGTTCTTC.

The rearrangement joins TRBV27 to TRBJ2-1, with 7 bases aligning to TRBD2. CDR1 is MNHEY and CDR2 is SMNVEV in the germline V gene (reference sequence). V lost 0 bases to trimming and J lost 7 bases; unmatched junction nucleotides: 6. This CDR3 contains 15 residues. Here the CDR3 DNA reads TGTGCCAGCAGTTTATCTGCGGGAGTTTCTAATGAGCAGTTCTTC. Its translation is CASSLSAGVSNEQFF.

This chain uses TRBV6-4 with TRBJ2-1; weak D call: TRBD1 (8 bases). The CDR3 length is 14 residues. CDR1 and CDR2 from the germline V gene are MRHNA and SNTAGT. Trimming took 3 bases from V and 10 from J, leaving 16 bases between them. The CDR3 nucleotides are TGTGCCAGCAGTGAACAGGGGGGGGGTACGGAGCAGTTCTTC. Translated, it gives CASSEQGGGTEQFF.

The chain links TRBV9 to TRBJ2-7; unclear D gene. The CDR3 contains 14 residues. Germline V gene data show CDR1 as SGDLS and CDR2 as YYNGEE. V was shortened by 0 bases and J by 0 bases, with 7 bases between the two germline ends. DNA for the CDR3: TGTGCCAGCAGCGTAGACTCATACTCCTACGAGCAGTACTTC. Translated: CASSVDSYSYEQYF.

The CDR3 sequence is CASQRYRNTEAFF. The CDR3 DNA is TGTGCCAGCCAGAGGTACAGGAACACTGAAGCTTTCTTT. The V gene is TRBV28, the J gene TRBJ1-1; D unresolved. This CDR3 is 13 amino acids long. CDR1 is MDHEN, CDR2 SYDVKM, per germline. Deletions cut 8 bases from V and 1 base from J, with 11 bases between.

This chain uses TRBV6-5 with TRBJ2-7; TRBD1 is a possible D gene (6 bases). Trimming pared 6 bases from V and 4 bases from J, leaving 10 bases between. Germline loops: CDR1 MNHEY, CDR2 SVGAGI. The CDR3 spans 12 residues. For the CDR3, the DNA is TGTGCCAGCAGCCAGGGGTTTTACGAGCAGTACTTC. Translation gives CASSQGFYEQYF.

V is TRBV7-8 and J is TRBJ2-1, with D tentatively TRBD1 (6 bases). In germline, CDR1 is SGHVS, CDR2 FQNEAQ. The length of the CDR3 is 16 residues. V lost 5 bases and J lost 8, with 22 bases in between. The CDR3 nucleotides are TGTGCCAGCAGCCCGTACAGGGTTTTAGGTCCATATGAGCAGTTCTTC. This encodes CASSPYRVLGPYEQFF.

This chain connects TRBV4-2 to TRBJ2-7, with D possibly being TRBD2 (5 bases). The CDR3 length is 16 residues. With 4 bases removed from V and 2 bases from J, the gap between germline ends came to 18 bases. Germline lookup yields CDR1 LGHNA and CDR2 YNFKEQ. The DNA of the CDR3 is TGTGCCAGCAGCCCAGCGACTACAGCGCGGCCCTACGAGCAGTACTTC. This translates into CASSPATTARPYEQYF.

This chain uses TRBV27 with TRBJ1-5; possibly TRBD1 for D (5 bases). V was clipped by 1 base and J by 2 bases, with 6 bases between them. CDR1 and CDR2 (germline): MNHEY, SMNVEV (reference sequence). The CDR3 has 14 residues. CDR3 protein: CASSLWGGNQPQHF. As DNA, the CDR3 is TGTGCCAGCAGTTTATGGGGGGGCAATCAGCCCCAGCATTTT.

This clone was observed a few times. J is TRBJ1-6 and V is TRBV9; D is undetermined. Trimming stripped 1 base from V and 1 base from J, with 6 bases between. This CDR3 is built from 15 residues. Germline CDR1 reads SGDLS; CDR2 reads YYNGEE. The CDR3 reads CASSVTSSYNSPLHF. The CDR3 coding sequence is TGTGCCAGCAGCGTAACCTCGTCCTATAATTCACCCCTCCACTTT.

This clone was seen only once. Compared with germline, one end of the junction differs, possibly owing to a read error. This rearrangement joins TRBV30 to TRBJ1-2; D is perhaps TRBD1 (6 bases). The CDR3 loop spans 12 amino acids. Per germline, CDR1 GTSNPN and CDR2 SVGIG (reference sequence). The DNA for the CDR3 is TGTGCCTGGAGTGGGGGGCCACGGACCACCGACTTC. It specifies CAWSGGPRTTDF.

The chain employs TRBV4-2 and TRBJ1-1; a weak D match, TRBD1 (5 bases). Germline V gives CDR1 LGHNA, CDR2 YNFKEQ. CDR3 size: 15 residues. Trimming stripped 0 bases from V and 3 bases from J, with 11 bases between. CDR3 nucleotide sequence: TGTGCCAGCAGCCAAGATAAGACAGTCGACACTGAAGCTTTCTTT. Protein sequence: CASSQDKTVDTEAFF.

The chain uses TRBV29-1 and TRBJ1-1, with D unresolved. Looked up from germline, CDR1 is SQVTM and CDR2 is ANQGSEA. The CDR3 is 13 amino acids. V gave up 4 bases and J gave up 0 bases, with 9 bases separating them. The CDR3 region has the DNA TGCAGCGTTGGGCCAGGACTGAACACTGAAGCTTTCTTT. Protein: CSVGPGLNTEAFF.

This chain uses TRBV5-4 with TRBJ1-2; the match to TRBD1 covers 10 bases. Trimming took 3 bases from V and 1 from J; bases not matched to a gene: 6. This CDR3 is 16 amino acids long. Germline V CDR1 and CDR2: SGHNT, YYREEE (reference sequence). The CDR3 sequence is CASSSGTGDFNYGYTF. The CDR3 nucleotides read TGTGCCAGCAGCTCCGGGACAGGGGACTTTAACTATGGCTACACCTTC.

This clone came up a few times. The V gene is TRBV7-9, the J gene TRBJ1-2; unclear D gene. V lost 0 bases and J 0 bases, leaving 8 bases between the germline ends. CDR3 length: 15 residues. Germline V gives CDR1 SEHNR, CDR2 FQNEAQ (reference sequence). The CDR3 bases are TGTGCCAGCAGCTTAGCAGGGAATCCTAACTATGGCTACACCTTC. This translates into CASSLAGNPNYGYTF.

CDR3 in amino acids: CASSLYPGGNEQFF. As DNA, the CDR3 is TGTGCCAGCAGTCTCTATCCAGGGGGGAATGAGCAGTTCTTC. This rearrangement joins TRBV2 to TRBJ2-1, with D possibly TRBD1 on 7 matching bases. Germline V gene lookup returns CDR1 SNHLY and CDR2 FYNNEI. The CDR3 loop spans 14 amino acids. V was cut by 5 bases and J by 7 bases, with 15 bases left in between.

The chain links TRBV30 to TRBJ2-3; 9 bases fit TRBD2. Trimming took 3 bases from V and 1 from J; bases not matched to a gene: 5. CDR1 and CDR2 (germline): GTSNPN, SVGIG (reference sequence). This CDR3 spans 15 amino acids. The CDR3 loop is CAWRATSGGTDTQYF. CDR3 DNA sequence: TGTGCCTGGAGAGCGACTAGCGGAGGCACAGATACGCAGTATTTT.

The J gene is TRBJ2-5, the V gene TRBV5-4; D unclear. Trimming took 2 bases from V and 2 from J, leaving 13 bases between them. The CDR3 has 15 residues. Germline V gives CDR1 SGHNT, CDR2 YYREEE (reference sequence). CDR3 in DNA: TGTGCCAGCAGCTTACCACCTCGGATGCAAGAGACCCAGTACTTC. Translation gives CASSLPPRMQETQYF.

In this sample, this clone turned up once. This chain links TRBV5-1 with TRBJ2-7; D is unresolved. Germline V gene lookup returns CDR1 SGHRS and CDR2 YFSETQ. Between the trimmed V and J ends, which lost 2 bases and 0 bases, there was a span of 12 bases. The length of the CDR3 is 15 residues. The CDR3: CASSLGQTISYEQYF. CDR3 in DNA: TGCGCCAGCAGCTTAGGGCAGACGATCTCCTACGAGCAGTACTTC.

The chain uses TRBV2 and TRBJ2-1; TRBD2 is a possible D gene (6 bases). Germline lookup yields CDR1 SNHLY and CDR2 FYNNEI. Trimming took 8 bases from V and 10 from J, leaving 15 bases between them. This CDR3 is built from 12 residues. DNA of the CDR3: TGTGCCAGCGGGACTCTCCCGCGGGAGCAGTTCTTC. It specifies CASGTLPREQFF.

V usage is TRBV6-1 and J usage is TRBJ2-7, with 12 bases fitting TRBD2. This CDR3 is 14 amino acids long. Germline assignment: CDR1 MNHNS and CDR2 SASEGT. Trimming removed 6 bases from V and 1 base from J; junction bases left unmatched: 1. The CDR3 loop is CASRTSGGSYEQYF. DNA of the CDR3: TGTGCCAGCAGGACTAGCGGGGGATCCTACGAGCAGTACTTC.